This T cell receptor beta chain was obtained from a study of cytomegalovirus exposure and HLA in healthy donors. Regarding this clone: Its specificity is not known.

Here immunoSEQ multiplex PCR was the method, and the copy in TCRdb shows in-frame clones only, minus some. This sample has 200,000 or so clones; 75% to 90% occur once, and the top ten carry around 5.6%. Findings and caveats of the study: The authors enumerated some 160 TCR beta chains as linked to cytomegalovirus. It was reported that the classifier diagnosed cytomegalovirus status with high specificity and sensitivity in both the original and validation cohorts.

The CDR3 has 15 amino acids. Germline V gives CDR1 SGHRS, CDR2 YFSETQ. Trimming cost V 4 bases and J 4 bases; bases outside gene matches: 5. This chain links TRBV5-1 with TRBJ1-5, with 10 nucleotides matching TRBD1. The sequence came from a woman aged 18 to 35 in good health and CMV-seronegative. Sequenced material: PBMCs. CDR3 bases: TGCGCCAGCAGCACGGGGACAGGGGAAAATCAGCCCCAGCATTTT. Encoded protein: CASSTGTGENQPQHF.